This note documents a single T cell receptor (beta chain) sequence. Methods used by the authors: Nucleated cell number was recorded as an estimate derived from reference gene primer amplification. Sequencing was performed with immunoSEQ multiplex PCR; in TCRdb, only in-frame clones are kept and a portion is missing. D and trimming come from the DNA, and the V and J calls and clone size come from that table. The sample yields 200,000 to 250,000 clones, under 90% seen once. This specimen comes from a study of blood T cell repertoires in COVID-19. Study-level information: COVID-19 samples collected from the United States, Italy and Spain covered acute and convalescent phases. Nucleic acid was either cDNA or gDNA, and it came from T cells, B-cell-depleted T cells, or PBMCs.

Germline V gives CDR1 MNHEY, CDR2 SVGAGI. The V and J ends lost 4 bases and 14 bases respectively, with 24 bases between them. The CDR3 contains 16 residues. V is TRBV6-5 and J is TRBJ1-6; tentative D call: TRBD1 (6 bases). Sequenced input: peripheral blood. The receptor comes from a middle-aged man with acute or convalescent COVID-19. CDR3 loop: CASSSTPGQPVEALHF. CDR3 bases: TGTGCCAGCAGTTCCACCCCCGGACAGCCAGTCGAGGCCCTCCACTTT.